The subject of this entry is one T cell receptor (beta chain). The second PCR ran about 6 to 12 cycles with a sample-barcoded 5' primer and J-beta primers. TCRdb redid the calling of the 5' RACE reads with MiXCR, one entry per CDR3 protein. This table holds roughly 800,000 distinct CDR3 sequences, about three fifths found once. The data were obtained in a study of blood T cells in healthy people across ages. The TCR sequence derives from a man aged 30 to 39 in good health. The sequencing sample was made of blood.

CDR3 region: CSASGSGETQYF. CDR3 nucleotides: TGCAGTGCTAGCGGGAGCGGTGAGACCCAGTACTTC. The rearrangement links TRBV20-1 to TRBJ2-5; maybe TRBD2 (6 bases). CDR1 is DFQATT, CDR2 SNEGSKA, per germline (reference sequence). Trimming shortened V by 3 bases and J by 5 bases, and 10 bases separated the two germline ends. There are 12 residues in the CDR3.